What follows are 16 T cell receptor beta chains derived from one specimen sequenced in a study of cytomegalovirus exposure and HLA in healthy donors. The PCR employed 60 Vbeta primers together with 13 Jbeta primers. Profiling relied on immunoSEQ multiplex PCR, and the TCRdb table lists in-frame clones only, not all of them. This table holds fewer than 200,000 clones, under 85% found once. Material for sequencing was PBMCs. The origin of the receptors is a woman under 30 in good health and CMV-seropositive.

The chain uses TRBV30 and TRBJ1-5, with unresolved D. Germline V gene sequence: CDR1 GTSNPN, CDR2 SVGIG (reference sequence). The CDR3 totals 14 residues. V was clipped by 1 base and J by 3 bases, with 10 bases between them. The DNA for the CDR3 is TGTGCCTGGAGTGGCAACACCAACAATCAGCCCCAGCATTTT. It is translated as CAWSGNTNNQPQHF. Looking up the rest from reference TRBV30 and TRBJ1-5 gives the full variable domain: SQTIHQWPATLVQPVGSPLSLECTVEGTSNPNLYWYRQAAGRGLQLLFYSVGIGQISSEVPQNLSASRPQDRQFILSSKKLLLSDSGFYLCAWSGNTNNQPQHFGDGTRLSIL.

The rearrangement joins TRBV10-3 to TRBJ1-4, with a tentative D call TRBD1 (5 bases). V dropped 0 bases and J dropped 5 bases, with 13 bases sitting between them. CDR1 and CDR2 from the germline V gene are ENHRY and SYGVKD. This CDR3 comprises 16 residues. Here the CDR3 reads CAISESRQFPNEKLFF. CDR3 nucleotide sequence: TGTGCCATCAGTGAGTCCAGACAGTTTCCGAATGAAAAACTGTTTTTT.

The chain carries TRBV7-2 and TRBJ2-3; 9 bases map to TRBD2. The CDR3 consists of 18 residues. After removal of 5 bases from V and 0 bases from J, the junction contained 12 bases not matched to a gene. Germline-derived CDR1 and CDR2 are SGHTA and FQGNSA. Here the CDR3 reads CASSPRRLAGLSTDTQYF. The CDR3 DNA follows: TGTGCCAGCAGCCCGAGGCGGCTAGCGGGGCTTAGCACAGATACGCAGTATTTT.

V gene TRBV7-3 combines with J gene TRBJ2-5; a possible D gene is TRBD2 (6 bases). Germline values: CDR1 SGHTA, CDR2 FQGTGA. Trimming removed 7 bases from V and 4 bases from J, with 19 bases in between. The CDR3 extends over 15 amino acids. The CDR3 protein is CASTPRGGVRETQYF. Here the CDR3 DNA reads TGTGCCAGCACCCCCCGAGGAGGGGTCAGAGAGACCCAGTACTTC.

The gene calls are TRBV5-1 and TRBJ1-1; no reliable D call. Trimming removed 0 bases from V and 5 bases from J, with 8 bases in between. CDR1 SGHRS and CDR2 YFSETQ come from the germline V gene. The CDR3 length is 13 residues. CDR3 sequence reads: CASSLETGTEAFF. The CDR3 coding sequence is TGCGCCAGCAGCTTGGAAACGGGGACTGAAGCTTTCTTT.

V and J are TRBV6-5 and TRBJ1-5; D is undetermined. The CDR3 has 13 amino acids. V was pared by 0 bases and J by 6 bases, with 6 bases between. Germline V gives CDR1 MNHEY, CDR2 SVGAGI. Written as DNA, the CDR3 is TGTGCCAGCAGTTACTCCTACTCTCAGCCCCAGCATTTT. Its translation: CASSYSYSQPQHF.

The V call is TRBV6-4, the J call TRBJ2-1, with 11 bases fitting TRBD2. V gave up 6 bases and J gave up 4 bases; unmatched junction bases: 2. This CDR3 is built from 14 residues. Germline CDR1 is MRHNA and CDR2 is SNTAGT. In nucleotides, the CDR3 is TGTGCCAGCAGCCGACTAGCGGGATACAATGAGCAGTTCTTC. Its protein product is CASSRLAGYNEQFF.

This chain uses TRBV6-5 with TRBJ2-2, with D perhaps TRBD2 (7 bases). The germline V gene encodes CDR1 MNHEY and CDR2 SVGAGI. This CDR3 is built from 13 residues. Trimming cost V 9 bases and J 1 base, with 9 bases left between them. This chain's CDR3 is CASRGGNTGELFF. In nucleotides, the CDR3 is TGTGCCAGTAGGGGGGGGAACACCGGGGAGCTGTTTTTT.

Points on this clone: Since no conserved phenylalanine or tryptophan closes the CDR3, a read error is the likely cause. J is TRBJ2-2 and V is TRBV11-2; weak D call: TRBD1 (6 bases). V lost 1 base and J 4 bases, leaving 10 bases between the germline ends. The CDR3 runs to 15 residues. The germline V gene has CDR1 SGHAT and CDR2 FQNNGV. DNA of the CDR3: TGTGCCAGCAGCTTAGTACAGGGCCCCACCGGGGAGCTGTTTTAT. Translating gives CASSLVQGPTGELFY.

The chain links TRBV2 to TRBJ2-2, with D possibly TRBD2 on 5 matching bases. The CDR3 extends over 12 amino acids. The germline V gene has CDR1 SNHLY and CDR2 FYNNEI. Trimming took off 8 bases at V and 7 bases at J, with 11 bases between the two ends. The CDR3 protein is CASHSGGGELFF. CDR3 DNA sequence: TGTGCCAGCCACAGCGGCGGCGGGGAGCTGTTTTTT.

This chain uses TRBV6-4 with TRBJ1-6; D is unclear. CDR3 length: 13 amino acids. Germline values: CDR1 MRHNA, CDR2 SNTAGT. V lost 3 bases and J lost 13, with 13 bases in between. CDR3 protein: CASSERPGSPLHF. CDR3 nucleotides: TGTGCCAGCAGTGAACGCCCGGGGAGTCCCCTCCACTTT.

This chain connects TRBV5-1 to TRBJ2-6, with 8 bases identical to TRBD1. The CDR3 has 17 residues. The trim removed 3 bases at V and 2 bases at J, leaving 7 bases unmatched. Germline V gene data show CDR1 as SGHRS and CDR2 as YFSETQ. The CDR3 reads CASSSIPGGAGANVLTF. The CDR3 DNA is TGCGCCAGCAGCTCAATCCCAGGGGGCGCTGGGGCCAACGTCCTGACTTTC.

This clone was detected only a few times. The chain combines TRBV7-2 with TRBJ1-3; weak D call: TRBD1 (5 bases). Germline V gene data show CDR1 as SGHTA and CDR2 as FQGNSA. The CDR3 covers 16 residues. V dropped 2 bases and J dropped 4 bases, with 15 bases sitting between them. The CDR3 loop reads CASSLSQGIIGNTIYF. As DNA, the CDR3 is TGTGCCAGCAGCTTAAGTCAGGGAATTATCGGAAACACCATATATTTT.

The genes are TRBV6-5 and TRBJ2-2; D perhaps matches TRBD2 (5 bases). Trimming cost V 2 bases and J 0 bases, with 10 bases left between them. CDR1 MNHEY and CDR2 SVGAGI come from the germline V gene. The CDR3 consists of 16 residues. The CDR3, as DNA: TGTGCCAGCAGTTACGGGGAGCCGGCGAACACCGGGGAGCTGTTTTTT. Encoded protein: CASSYGEPANTGELFF.

The V gene is TRBV19, the J gene TRBJ1-4; no clear D. V shed 6 bases and J shed 0 bases, with 5 bases lying between them. The CDR3 has 13 amino acids. Germline V lookup: CDR1 LNHDA, CDR2 SQIVND (reference sequence). The CDR3 nucleotides are TGTGCCAGTAGCATTGCAACTAATGAAAAACTGTTTTTT. As protein: CASSIATNEKLFF.

This clone was recorded only once. V gene TRBV9 combines with J gene TRBJ1-2, with no clear D. The CDR3 consists of 13 residues. Germline CDR1 SGDLS, CDR2 YYNGEE. The ends were cut back, 2 bases at V and 1 base at J, with 6 bases in the middle. In nucleotides, the CDR3 is TGTGCCAGCAGCGTGACAAATAACTATGGCTACACCTTC. This gives the protein CASSVTNNYGYTF.